This record looks at one T cell receptor beta chain sequence and its context. The antigen remains unidentified. This entry comes from a study of cytomegalovirus exposure and HLA in healthy donors. Regarding the study as a whole: No immune exposure information besides CMV serostatus was available. Reportedly, TCR beta sequences accurately predicted HLA-A and HLA-B alleles in most subjects.

Germline V gene lookup returns CDR1 MNHNS and CDR2 SASEGT. Trimming took 5 bases from V and 4 from J; bases not matched to a gene: 5. The CDR3 runs to 14 residues. The study ran its PCR with 60 Vbeta and 13 Jbeta primers. The assay was immunoSEQ multiplex PCR, and TCRdb's table has in-frame clones only and misses some. The sample has over 100,000 clones, around three quarters seen once. The gene calls are TRBV6-1 and TRBJ1-3; 7 bases map to TRBD1. Sequences were obtained from PBMCs. This receptor was taken from a man under 40 in good health and CMV-seropositive. The CDR3, as DNA: TGTGCCAGCAGTCCAGACAGGGCCGGAAACACCATATATTTT. Translated, it gives CASSPDRAGNTIYF.